Presented here are 22 T cell receptor beta chains from one specimen sequenced in a study of cytomegalovirus exposure and HLA in healthy donors. The primer mix had 60 Vbeta and 13 Jbeta primers. Clones were sequenced by immunoSEQ multiplex PCR, and TCRdb holds only the in-frame ones, with some missing. The table has 85,000 to 130,000 clones, around 76% seen once. Sequences were obtained from PBMCs. The origin of the receptors is a woman aged 50 to 65 in good health and CMV-seropositive.

As concerns this clone: This CDR3 fails to terminate in the conserved phenylalanine or tryptophan, so it likely reflects a read error. The DNA is left out, because the CDR3 cannot be placed on it with certainty; the CDR3 is given as TCRdb lists it. V usage is TRBV11-3 and J usage is TRBJ2-3; the table's D call TRBD1 went unverified against the DNA. The CDR3 extends over 13 residues, inclusive of both ends. Germline V CDR1 and CDR2: SGHNT, YENEEA. CDR3 sequence reads: CASSLGRLLTLVP.

V usage is TRBV10-3 and J usage is TRBJ2-1, with TRBD2 matching 9 bases. Trimming cost V 6 bases and J 2 bases; bases outside gene matches: 11. Germline values: CDR1 ENHRY, CDR2 SYGVKD. The CDR3 spans 17 residues. The CDR3 sequence is CAISPGSGGTAYNEQFF. The CDR3 region has the DNA TGTGCCATCAGCCCCGGGAGCGGGGGGACGGCCTACAATGAGCAGTTCTTC.

The chain carries TRBV7-3 and TRBJ1-1; 7 nucleotides match TRBD1. The CDR3 is 13 amino acids. The V segment lost 5 bases and the J segment 8 bases; nucleotides outside the gene matches: 8. Germline CDR1 is SGHTA and CDR2 is FQGTGA. The chain's CDR3 is CASSPRGAAEAFF. The CDR3 DNA reads TGTGCCAGCAGCCCCAGGGGGGCAGCGGAAGCTTTCTTT.

The chain links TRBV7-2 to TRBJ1-1; 7 nucleotides agree with TRBD1. CDR3 size: 17 residues. The junction had 9 bases not matched to a gene; V was cut back by 1 base and J by 1 base. The germline V gene encodes CDR1 SGHTA and CDR2 FQGNSA. CDR3 nucleotide sequence: TGTGCCAGCAGCTTAGAGGGGGACAGAATTCCGAACACTGAAGCTTTCTTT. Its protein product is CASSLEGDRIPNTEAFF.

The J gene is TRBJ1-2, the V gene TRBV4-1; TRBD1 is a possible D gene (6 bases). The V end was cut by 2 bases, the J end by 1 base, with 11 bases between. The CDR3 length is 15 residues. Per germline, CDR1 MGHRA and CDR2 YSYEKL. The CDR3 nucleotides are TGCGCCAGCAGCCAACCCTACAGGGATAACTATGGCTACACCTTC. Amino acids: CASSQPYRDNYGYTF.

The gene calls are TRBV5-1 and TRBJ2-7; 9 bases line up with TRBD1. This CDR3 is built from 14 residues. The germline CDR1 and CDR2 sequences are SGHRS and YFSETQ. V dropped 4 bases and J dropped 6; count of bases not matched to a gene: 8. For the CDR3, the DNA is TGCGCCAGCAGCCCACCGGGACAGGGACTCGAGCAGTACTTC. Translating gives CASSPPGQGLEQYF.

This clone appeared a single time. The rearrangement links TRBV7-3 to TRBJ2-6; 7 bases match TRBD1. From germline, CDR1 is SGHTA and CDR2 FQGTGA. The V and J ends lost 8 bases and 2 bases, in that order; junction bases with no gene match: 6. The CDR3 runs to 15 residues. CDR3 amino acids: CASREGAAGANVLTF. In nucleotides, the CDR3 is TGTGCCAGCCGCGAGGGGGCAGCTGGGGCCAACGTCCTGACTTTC.

J is TRBJ1-2 and V is TRBV11-2, with D possibly matching TRBD1 (6 bases). Germline lookup yields CDR1 SGHAT and CDR2 FQNNGV. Trimming pared 1 base from V and 8 bases from J, leaving 17 bases between. The CDR3 runs to 15 residues. The CDR3 reads CASSLGGPPQAGYTF. The CDR3 DNA sequence: TGTGCCAGCAGCTTAGGGGGGCCACCACAGGCGGGCTACACCTTC.

The genes are TRBV6-1 and TRBJ2-7; 8 bases are shared with TRBD2. Germline assignment: CDR1 MNHNS and CDR2 SASEGT. Germline trimming cut 10 bases from V and 5 bases from J; bases unmatched to any gene: 16. The CDR3 consists of 15 residues. The CDR3 sequence is CAIFIFGGAVDEQYF. Written as DNA, the CDR3 is TGTGCCATCTTCATTTTCGGGGGGGCAGTCGACGAGCAGTACTTC.

The DNA for the CDR3 is TGTGCCAGTAGTCCCGGGACAGGGGGCGGTGACCAGTACTTC. This encodes CASSPGTGGGDQYF. This chain uses TRBV19 with TRBJ2-5; TRBD1 matches 12 bases. J gave up 10 bases and V 5 bases, and 8 bases lay outside the gene matches. The CDR3 loop spans 14 amino acids. CDR1 is LNHDA and CDR2 is SQIVND in the germline V gene (reference sequence). The full variable domain, with the rest looked up from reference TRBV19 and TRBJ2-5, is DGGITQSPKYLFRKEGQNVTLSCEQNLNHDAMYWYRQDPGQGLRLIYYSQIVNDFQKGDIAEGYSVSREKKESFPLTVTSAQKNPTAFYLCASSPGTGGGDQYFGPGTRLLVL.

This rearrangement joins TRBV5-1 to TRBJ1-2; no firm D call. V shed 0 bases and J shed 3 bases, with 6 bases lying between them. The CDR3 runs 13 residues. Germline V gene sequence: CDR1 SGHRS, CDR2 YFSETQ. The DNA for the CDR3 is TGCGCCAGCAGCTTGGAACAGTACTATGGCTACACCTTC. Translated, it gives CASSLEQYYGYTF.

This clone was picked up one time. The chain joins TRBV30 to TRBJ1-1, with D possibly TRBD1 on 6 matching bases. The CDR3 covers 13 residues. V lost 3 bases, J lost 4 bases, and 12 bases lay in between. Germline lookup yields CDR1 GTSNPN and CDR2 SVGIG (reference sequence). In nucleotides, the CDR3 is TGTGCCTGGAGCCTACAGGGCTTCACTGAAGCTTTCTTT. Amino acids: CAWSLQGFTEAFF.

This sequence joins TRBV5-4 and TRBJ2-3; 12 bases match TRBD2. The germline CDR1 and CDR2 sequences are SGHNT and YYREEE (reference sequence). J gave up 3 bases and V 2 bases, and 13 bases lay outside the gene matches. The CDR3 totals 19 residues. The CDR3: CASSLLRLAGADLTDTQYF. As DNA, the CDR3 is TGTGCCAGCAGCTTACTTCGACTAGCGGGGGCTGACCTAACAGATACGCAGTATTTT. Drawing the rest from reference TRBV5-4 and TRBJ2-3, the complete variable domain is ETGVTQSPTHLIKTRGQQVTLRCSSQSGHNTVSWYQQALGQGPQFIFQYYREEENGRGNFPPRFSGLQFPNYSSELNVNALELDDSALYLCASSLLRLAGADLTDTQYFGPGTRLTVL.

The rearrangement joins TRBV12-5 to TRBJ2-5, with a possible D match to TRBD1 (6 bases). The CDR3 contains 13 residues. Germline CDR1 is LGHNT and CDR2 is FRNRAP. Trimming stripped 2 bases from V and 4 bases from J, with 8 bases between. CDR3 DNA sequence: TGTGCTAGTGGTTTGACCAGGGGAGAGACCCAGTACTTC. This translates into CASGLTRGETQYF.

This sequence joins TRBV7-2 and TRBJ2-3; 12 bases fit TRBD2. The CDR3 length is 15 residues. V dropped 5 bases and J dropped 5; count of bases not matched to a gene: 5. The germline V gene encodes CDR1 SGHTA and CDR2 FQGNSA. For the CDR3, the DNA is TGTGCCAGCAGCCAATCGACTAGCGGGGGAGATACGCAGTATTTT. This codes for CASSQSTSGGDTQYF.

This sequence joins TRBV5-1 and TRBJ1-1, with 7 bases identical to TRBD1. This CDR3 comprises 16 residues. Germline-derived CDR1 and CDR2 are SGHRS and YFSETQ. J lost 1 base, V lost 0 bases, and 6 bases had no gene match. The CDR3 sequence is CASSLERGQGNTEAFF. The CDR3, as DNA: TGCGCCAGCAGCTTGGAGAGGGGGCAAGGGAACACTGAAGCTTTCTTT.

V gene TRBV6-1 combines with J gene TRBJ2-3; D may be TRBD2 (6 bases). V lost 4 bases and J 5 bases, leaving 13 bases between the germline ends. Germline V gene data show CDR1 as MNHNS and CDR2 as SASEGT. The CDR3 spans 14 residues. The CDR3, as DNA: TGTGCCAGCAGTGGCGGGGCCGGGGGAGATACGCAGTATTTT. This codes for CASSGGAGGDTQYF.

This chain connects TRBV28 to TRBJ1-5; maybe TRBD1 (5 bases). Germline V lookup: CDR1 MDHEN, CDR2 SYDVKM. The CDR3 has 15 residues. V lost 6 bases and J lost 7, with 19 bases in between. CDR3 sequence (DNA): TGTGCCAGCAGGGGGGTGGGGGGTATCAACCAGCCCCAGCATTTT. Its translation is CASRGVGGINQPQHF.

There are a few counts of this clone. The chain has TRBV30 and TRBJ1-3; no reliable D call. The germline CDR1 and CDR2 sequences are GTSNPN and SVGIG (reference sequence). V was cut by 4 bases and J by 0 bases, with 10 bases left in between. CDR3 length equals 14 residues. CDR3: CAWNPFYSGNTIYF. The CDR3 region has the DNA TGTGCCTGGAATCCTTTCTACTCTGGAAACACCATATATTTT.

The chain joins TRBV6-5 to TRBJ1-2; 7 positions agree with TRBD1. The CDR3 has 13 amino acids. The germline gives CDR1 MNHEY, CDR2 SVGAGI. V was clipped by 6 bases and J by 6 bases; unmatched bases: 7. CDR3 nucleotide sequence: TGTGCCAGCAGCCGACAGGGTGTGAATGGCTACACCTTC. Protein product: CASSRQGVNGYTF.

The chain links TRBV6-6 to TRBJ2-5; TRBD2 is a possible D gene (5 bases). The J call may be mistaken, given a closer DNA end match to TRBJ2-7. The CDR3 is made up of 16 amino acids. CDR1 and CDR2 (germline): MNHNY, SVGAGI (reference sequence). Written as DNA, the CDR3 is TGTGCCAGCAAAGCCCAACTCGGACTTCGAGCCTACGAGCAGTACTTC. Translation gives CASKAQLGLRAYEQYF.

The CDR3 DNA reads as TGTGCCAGCAGCCCCCTGCCTAGCGGGGGGTCTTTACCGCGGGAGCAGTACTTC. It encodes CASSPLPSGGSLPREQYF. The chain links TRBV5-6 to TRBJ2-7, with 11 nucleotides matching TRBD2. Germline V lookup: CDR1 SGHDT, CDR2 YYEEEE. The CDR3 runs to 18 residues. V was clipped by 4 bases and J by 7 bases; unmatched bases: 19.